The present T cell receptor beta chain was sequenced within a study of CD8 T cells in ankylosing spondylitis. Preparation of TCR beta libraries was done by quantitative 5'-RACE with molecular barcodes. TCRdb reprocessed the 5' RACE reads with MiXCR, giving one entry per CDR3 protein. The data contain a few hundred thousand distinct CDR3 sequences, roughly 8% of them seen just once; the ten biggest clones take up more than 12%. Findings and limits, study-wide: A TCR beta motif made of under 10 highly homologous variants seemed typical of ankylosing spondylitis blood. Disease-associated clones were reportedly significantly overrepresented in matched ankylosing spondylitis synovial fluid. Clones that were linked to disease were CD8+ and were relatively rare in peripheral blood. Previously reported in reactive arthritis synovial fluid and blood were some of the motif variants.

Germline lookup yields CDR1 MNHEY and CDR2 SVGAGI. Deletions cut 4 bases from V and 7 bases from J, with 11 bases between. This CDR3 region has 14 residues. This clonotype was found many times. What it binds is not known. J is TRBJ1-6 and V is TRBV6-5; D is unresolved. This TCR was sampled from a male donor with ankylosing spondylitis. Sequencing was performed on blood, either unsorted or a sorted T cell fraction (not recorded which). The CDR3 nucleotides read TGTGCCAGCAGTTCCTCCCCGCGGAATTCACCCCTCCACTTT. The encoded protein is CASSSSPRNSPLHF.